The clone carrying this TCR beta chain was detected only a few times. The antigen remains undetermined. The data were taken from a study of CD8 T cells in ankylosing spondylitis. Study outcomes and limitations: The study identified a TCR beta motif of roughly eight highly homologous variants that appeared characteristic of ankylosing spondylitis blood.

Each CDR3 protein is one row after TCRdb ran MiXCR on the 5' RACE reads. The sample yields around 770,000 distinct CDR3 sequences, roughly 20% seen once. This TCR came from a male donor with ankylosing spondylitis. Sequencing was performed on blood, either unsorted or a sorted T cell fraction (not recorded which).

CDR3 protein: CASSPGTGGLSGNTIYF. The CDR3 coding sequence is TGTGCCAGCAGCCCCGGGACAGGGGGGCTCTCTGGAAACACCATATATTTT. This chain connects TRBV11-2 to TRBJ1-3, with TRBD1 matching 11 bases. This CDR3 is built from 17 residues. Per the germline V gene, CDR1 is SGHAT and CDR2 is FQNNGV. With V trimmed by 5 bases and J by 0 bases, 6 bases remained unmatched.